This TCR beta chain was identified during a study of T cell responses to AZD1222 COVID-19 vaccine. Study background: Pooled together were second doses at about 4 or about 12 weeks.

Germline CDR1 SEHNR, CDR2 FQNEAQ (reference sequence). The V and J ends lost 4 bases and 2 bases, in that order; junction bases with no gene match: 3. CDR3 length equals 15 residues. Libraries were prepared by immunoSEQ multiplex PCR; TCRdb keeps only in-frame clonotypes and omits some of them. The table lists 100,000 to 150,000 clones, roughly 92% of them singletons. Worth noting for this clone: Its antigen is unidentified.

General study points: Dominant at 160-218 and 743-854, vaccine-associated CD4 TCRs also spanned spike. Spike-specific TCR breadth and depth went up after people got two AZD1222 doses. As reported, nearly half of all spike-specific TCRs target variant regions that are unmutated.

The chain employs TRBV7-9 and TRBJ1-5, with 9 bases matching TRBD1. Sample: peripheral blood, taken on day 0 of AZD1222 vaccination. This clonotype originated in an adult in good health. This CDR3 reads CASSYTGGGNQPQHF. CDR3 sequence (DNA): TGTGCCAGCAGCTATACAGGGGGCGGCAATCAGCCCCAGCATTTT. The full variable domain, in which reference TRBV7-9 and TRBJ1-5 provide the parts outside the CDR3, is DTGVSQNPRHKITKRGQNVTFRCDPISEHNRLYWYRQTLGQGPEFLTYFQNEAQLEKSRLLSDRFSAERPKGSFSTLEIQRTEQGDSAMYLCASSYTGGGNQPQHFGDGTRLSIL.